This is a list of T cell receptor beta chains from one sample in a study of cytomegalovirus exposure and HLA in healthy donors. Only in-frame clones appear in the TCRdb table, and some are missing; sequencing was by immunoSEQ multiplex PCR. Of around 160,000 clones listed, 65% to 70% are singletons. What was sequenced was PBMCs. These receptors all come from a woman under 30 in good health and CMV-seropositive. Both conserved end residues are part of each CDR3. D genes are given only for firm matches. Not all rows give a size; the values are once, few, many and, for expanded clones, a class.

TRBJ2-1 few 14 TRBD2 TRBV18 TGTGCCAGCTCACCCCGGCGGGGGGACGGGGAGCAGTTCTTC CASSPRRGDGEQFF
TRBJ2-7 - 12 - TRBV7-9 TGTGCCAGCAGCTTATTTTCAATGGAGCAGTACTTC CASSLFSMEQYF
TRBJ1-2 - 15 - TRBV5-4 TGTGCCAGCAGCCGCTGGGGGGGAACGAGCTATGGCTACACCTTC CASSRWGGTSYGYTF
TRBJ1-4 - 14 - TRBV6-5 TGTGCCAGCAGTTACTCGCCGGGGATTGAAAAACTGTTTTTT CASSYSPGIEKLFF
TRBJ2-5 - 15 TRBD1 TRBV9 TGTGCCAGCAGCGTAGTCACAGGGGGCCAAGAGACCCAGTACTTC CASSVVTGGQETQYF
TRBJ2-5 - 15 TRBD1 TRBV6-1 TGTGCCAGCAGCCTAACCGGGACAGTTAAAGAGACCCAGTACTTC CASSLTGTVKETQYF
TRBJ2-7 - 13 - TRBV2 TGTGCCAGCAGTGATTCGGGCTCCTACGAGCAGTACTTC CASSDSGSYEQYF
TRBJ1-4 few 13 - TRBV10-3 TGTGCCTCCCAGTCTACAGCTAATGAAAAACTGTTTTTT CASQSTANEKLFF
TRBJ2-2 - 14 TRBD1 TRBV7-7 TGTGCTAGCAGCCGGGACAGCTACACCGGGGAGCTGTTTTTT CASSRDSYTGELFF
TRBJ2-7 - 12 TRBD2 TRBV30 TGTGCCTGGAGTGTACGGGGGGATGTGCAGTACTTC CAWSVRGDVQYF
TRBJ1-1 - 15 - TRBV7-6 TGTGCCAGCAGGGAGATACAGGGAGGGGACACTGAAGCTTTCTTT CASREIQGGDTEAFF
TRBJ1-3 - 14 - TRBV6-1 TGTGCCAGCAGTGAAGCAATGGGCGTAAACACCATATATTTT CASSEAMGVNTIYF
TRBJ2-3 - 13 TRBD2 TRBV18 TGTGCCAGCTCTAGCGGGAGCACAGATACGCAGTATTTT CASSSGSTDTQYF
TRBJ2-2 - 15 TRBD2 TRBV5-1 TGCGCCAGCAGCGCCGGGACTAGCGGCACCGGGGAGCTGTTTTTT CASSAGTSGTGELFF
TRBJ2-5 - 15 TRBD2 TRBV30 TGTGCCTGGAAGTTAGCGGGAGGGGGGGTGGAGACCCAGTACTTC CAWKLAGGGVETQYF
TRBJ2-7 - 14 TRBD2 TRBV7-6 TGTGCCAGCAGCTTAAGACTAGCGGGAGGCGAGCAGTACTTC CASSLRLAGGEQYF
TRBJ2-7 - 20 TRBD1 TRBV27 TGTGCCAGCAGTTTGTACTATACCGGGACAGGGGTGGCCTCCTCGGGTGAGCAGTACTTC CASSLYYTGTGVASSGEQYF
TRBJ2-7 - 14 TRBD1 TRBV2 TGTGCCAGCATCTACGGACAGGAATCCTACGAGCAGTACTTC CASIYGQESYEQYF
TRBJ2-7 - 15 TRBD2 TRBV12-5 TGTGCTAGTGGTTTGGTAGCGGGGTCCTCCTACGAGCAGTACTTC CASGLVAGSSYEQYF